A selection of T cell receptor beta chains follows, all from one sample in a study of monozygotic twins with inflammatory bowel disease. Reprocessing the 5' RACE reads, TCRdb reports a single entry for every CDR3 protein and omits DNA. Its table records about 450,000 distinct CDR3 sequences. Specimen: blood. The receptors were gathered from a human donor with ulcerative colitis or Crohn's disease, or a healthy co-twin of an affected twin (not recorded which). Both conserved end residues are part of each CDR3.

j_call,v_call,cdr3_aa
TRBJ2-5,TRBV20-1,CSASLGQGLETQYF
TRBJ2-7,TRBV9,CASSAGPSIDYEQYF
TRBJ2-2,TRBV15,CATSKTPIGGTGELFF
TRBJ2-5,TRBV6-6,CACRLAGQETQYF
TRBJ2-3,TRBV20-1,CSARDLSAAGITDTQYF
TRBJ2-5,TRBV5-1,CASSAGLDHQETQYF
TRBJ1-1,TRBV7-3,CASRGSADTEAFF
TRBJ2-2,TRBV4-2,CASSQERGGTGELFF
TRBJ1-1,TRBV20-1,CSARLKGAANTEAFF
TRBJ2-2,TRBV30,CAWRGDSSSGELFF
TRBJ1-6,TRBV5-1,CASSLRWGSDSPHHF
TRBJ1-1,TRBV18,CASSPFGERDTEAFF
TRBJ2-3,TRBV7-7,CASSSERGPSTDTQYF
TRBJ1-5,TRBV4-3,CASSQEVWDRAGEPQHF
TRBJ2-3,TRBV11-3,CANSLGGVTDTQYF
TRBJ2-7,TRBV9,CASSVARGGEQYF
TRBJ1-1,TRBV3-1,CASSHGANTEAFF
TRBJ1-2,TRBV6-4,CASSALTGGAGGYTF
TRBJ1-2,TRBV4-3,CGSSQETGGPYGYTF
TRBJ2-1,TRBV2,CASSEANFNNEQFF
TRBJ2-1,TRBV20-1,CSAPLGPYNEQFF
TRBJ1-1,TRBV10-3,CAIKPGTGRFMNTEAFF
TRBJ1-6,TRBV7-9,CASRYTDIFESPLHF
TRBJ1-1,TRBV6-5,CASSYGQGVQGGTEAFF
TRBJ2-7,TRBV29-1,CSVESANGGVYEQYF
TRBJ2-4,TRBV7-2,CASSLDGTLAKNIQYF
TRBJ2-7,TRBV28,CASRGRDRGLSYEQYF
TRBJ2-1,TRBV5-1,CASRPRVGGPSYNEQFF
TRBJ1-4,TRBV6-1,CASSRRDRGYEKLFF
TRBJ1-1,TRBV18,CASSPSGGLNTEAFF
TRBJ1-1,TRBV7-9,CASSPKSGHSNTEAFF
TRBJ2-3,TRBV5-1,CASSSLTSGGQADTQYF
TRBJ2-1,TRBV3-1,CASSQDYTASYNEQFF
TRBJ1-6,TRBV20-1,CSTGQGESPLHF
TRBJ2-3,TRBV15,CATSRDVAGGLATQYF
TRBJ2-3,TRBV29-1,CSARWTTDTQYF
TRBJ2-4,TRBV14,CASSQEGLGNIQYF